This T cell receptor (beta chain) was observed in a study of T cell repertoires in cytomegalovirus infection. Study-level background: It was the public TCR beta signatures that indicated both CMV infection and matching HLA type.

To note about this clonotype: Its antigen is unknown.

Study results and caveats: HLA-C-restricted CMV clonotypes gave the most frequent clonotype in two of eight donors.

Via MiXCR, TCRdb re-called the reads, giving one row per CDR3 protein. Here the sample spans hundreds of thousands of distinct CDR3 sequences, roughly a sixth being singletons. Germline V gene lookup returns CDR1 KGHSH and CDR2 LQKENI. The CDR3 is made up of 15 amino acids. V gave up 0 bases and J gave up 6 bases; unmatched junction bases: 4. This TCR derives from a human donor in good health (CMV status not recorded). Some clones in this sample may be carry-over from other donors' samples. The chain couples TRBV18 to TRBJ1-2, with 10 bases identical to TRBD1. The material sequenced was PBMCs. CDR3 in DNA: TGTGCCAGCTCACCACCGGGACAGGGGTATGATGGCTACACCTTC. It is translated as CASSPPGQGYDGYTF. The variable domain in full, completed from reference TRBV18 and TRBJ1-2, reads NAGVMQNPRHLVRRRGQEARLRCSPMKGHSHVYWYRQLPEEGLKFMVYLQKENIIDESGMPKERFSAEFPKEGPSILRIQQVVRGDSAAYFCASSPPGQGYDGYTFGSGTRLTVV.